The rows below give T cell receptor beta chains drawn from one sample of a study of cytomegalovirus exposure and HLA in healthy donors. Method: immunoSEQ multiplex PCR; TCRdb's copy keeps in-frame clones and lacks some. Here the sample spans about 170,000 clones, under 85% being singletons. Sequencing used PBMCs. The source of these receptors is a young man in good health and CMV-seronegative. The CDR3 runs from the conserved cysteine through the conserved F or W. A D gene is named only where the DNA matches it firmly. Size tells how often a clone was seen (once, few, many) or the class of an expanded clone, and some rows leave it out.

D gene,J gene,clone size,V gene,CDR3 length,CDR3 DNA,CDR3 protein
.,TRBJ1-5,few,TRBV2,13,TGTGCCAGCGAGGCAGGGGTTCGGCAGCCCCAGCATTTT,CASEAGVRQPQHF
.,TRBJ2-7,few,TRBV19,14,TGTGCCAGTAGTGGCAAACAGGGATCGGGCGAGCAGTACTTC,CASSGKQGSGEQYF
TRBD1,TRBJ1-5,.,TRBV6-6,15,TGTGCCAGCAACTCCGGGACAGATAGCAATCAGCCCCAGCATTTT,CASNSGTDSNQPQHF
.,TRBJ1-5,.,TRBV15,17,TGTGCCACCAGCAGATTTACAGGGAGCTATAGCAATCAGCCCCAGCATTTT,CATSRFTGSYSNQPQHF
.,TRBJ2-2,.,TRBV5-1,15,TGCGCCAGCAGCTTCTCCCCAGGAAACACCGGGGAGCTGTTTTTT,CASSFSPGNTGELFF
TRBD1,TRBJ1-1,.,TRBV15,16,TGTGCCACCAGCTCATCTTCGGACAGGATGAACACTGAAGCTTTCTTT,CATSSSSDRMNTEAFF
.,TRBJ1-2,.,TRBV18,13,TGTGCCAGCTCACCGGAACAGGGTGGCGGCTACACCTTC,CASSPEQGGGYTF
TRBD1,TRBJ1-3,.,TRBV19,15,TGTGCCAGTAGTCGGACAGGGGTCTCTGGAAACACCATATATTTT,CASSRTGVSGNTIYF
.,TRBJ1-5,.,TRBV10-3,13,TGTGCCACCACCCCGGCGGGCAATCAGCCCCAGCATTTT,CATTPAGNQPQHF
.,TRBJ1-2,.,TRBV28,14,TGTGCCAGCAGTTTATTTCCCAGCGCCTATGGCTACACCTTC,CASSLFPSAYGYTF
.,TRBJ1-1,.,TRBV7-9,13,TGTGCCAGCAGCTTATCGGTCCTAGGTGAAGCTTTCTTT,CASSLSVLGEAFF
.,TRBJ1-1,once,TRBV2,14,TGTGCCAGCAGTGAAGCGCTTCCCGGGACATCGGCTTTCTTT,CASSEALPGTSAFF
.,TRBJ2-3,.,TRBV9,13,TGTGCCAGCAGCCCGAGCATTACAGATACGCAGTATTTT,CASSPSITDTQYF
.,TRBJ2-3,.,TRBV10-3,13,TGTGCCATCACCCCACCAGGCACAGATACGCAGTATTTT,CAITPPGTDTQYF
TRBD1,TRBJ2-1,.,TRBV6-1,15,TGTGCCAGCAGGACAGGGGTGACGTCCTACAATGAGCAGTTCTTC,CASRTGVTSYNEQFF
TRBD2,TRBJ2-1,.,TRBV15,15,TGTGCCACCAGCAGAGATTGGCTAGCGGGCAATGAGCAGTTCTTC,CATSRDWLAGNEQFF
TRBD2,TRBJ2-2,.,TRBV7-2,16,TGTGCCAGCAGCCTTCGACTAGCGGGAGAATCCGGGGAGCTGTTTTTT,CASSLRLAGESGELFF
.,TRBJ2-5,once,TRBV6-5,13,TGTGCCAGCACCCGCCAGGCAAGCGAGACCCAGTACTTC,CASTRQASETQYF
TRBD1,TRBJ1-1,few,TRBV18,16,TGTGCCAGCTCTCCAGGGACAGGGATAATGGACACTGAAGCTTTCTTT,CASSPGTGIMDTEAFF
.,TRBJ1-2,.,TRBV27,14,TGTGCCAGCACCCCGGGGAGGGGCTTCTTCGGCTACACCTTC,CASTPGRGFFGYTF
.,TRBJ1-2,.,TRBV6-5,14,TGTGCCAGCAGTTACCAATTGTCCCCATATGGCTACACCTTC,CASSYQLSPYGYTF
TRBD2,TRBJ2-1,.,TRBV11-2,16,TGTGCCAGCAGCTTAACGGAGCTAGCGGGATACAATGAGCAGTTCTTC,CASSLTELAGYNEQFF
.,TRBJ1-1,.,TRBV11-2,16,TGTGCCAGCAGCTTAGATTTACGGGGGGGGCACACTGAAGCTTTCTTT,CASSLDLRGGHTEAFF
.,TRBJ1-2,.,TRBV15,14,TGTGCCACCAGCATAATCGCGGGAACCTGGGGCTACACCTTC,CATSIIAGTWGYTF
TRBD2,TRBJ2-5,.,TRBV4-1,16,TGCGCCAGCAGCCGACTAGCGGGGTTTCGGCAAGAGACCCAGTACTTC,CASSRLAGFRQETQYF
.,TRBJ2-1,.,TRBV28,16,TGTGCCAGCACCCCTCAAGAGACTAGGTCTAACAATGAGCAGTTCTTC,CASTPQETRSNNEQFF
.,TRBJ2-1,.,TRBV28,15,TGTGCCAGCACCCCTGCGGGACCGAAAGACAATGAGCAGTTCTTC,CASTPAGPKDNEQFF
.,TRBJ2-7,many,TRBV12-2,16,TGTGCAAGTCGCTTAGCGCCGGGACAGGGAGGGAACGAGCAGTACTTC,CASRLAPGQGGNEQYF
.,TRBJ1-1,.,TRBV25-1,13,TGTGCCAGCAGACAGGGCGTTGGCACTGAAGCTTTCTTT,CASRQGVGTEAFF
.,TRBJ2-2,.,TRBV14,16,TGTGCCAGCAGCCAAGAGGCTGGGCTTGGGACCGGGGAGCTGTTTTTT,CASSQEAGLGTGELFF
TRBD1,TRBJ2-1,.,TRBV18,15,TGTGCCAGCTCACCCGACAGGGGGGCCTACAATGAGCAGTTCTTC,CASSPDRGAYNEQFF
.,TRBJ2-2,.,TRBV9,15,TGTGCCAGCAGCCAAGACTGGACGAACACCGGGGAGCTGTTTTTT,CASSQDWTNTGELFF
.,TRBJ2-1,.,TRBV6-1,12,TGTGCCAGCAGTGAGCTCGGAGTTGAGCAGTTCTTC,CASSELGVEQFF
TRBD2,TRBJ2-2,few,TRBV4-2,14,TGTGCCAGCAGCCAGGGGACTAGTTCCGGGGAGCTGTTTTTT,CASSQGTSSGELFF
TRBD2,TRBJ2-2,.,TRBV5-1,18,TGCGCCAGCCCCGAAGGGAATAGCGGGGGGGTGGAGGGCGGGGAGCTGTTTTTT,CASPEGNSGGVEGGELFF
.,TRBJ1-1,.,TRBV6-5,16,TGTGCCAGCAGTTACCAACCTACTGCAGGGAACACTGAAGCTTTCTTT,CASSYQPTAGNTEAFF
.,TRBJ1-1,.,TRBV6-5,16,TGTGCCAGCAGTTATTGGGCAGGGATGGTGAACACTGAAGCTTTCTTT,CASSYWAGMVNTEAFF
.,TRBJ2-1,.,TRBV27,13,TGTGCCAGCAGTTTTGTGCAGGGTAATGAGCAGTTCTTC,CASSFVQGNEQFF
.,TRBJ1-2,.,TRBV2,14,TGTGCCAGCAGTATCTACCTGAAACCCGATGGCTACACCTTC,CASSIYLKPDGYTF
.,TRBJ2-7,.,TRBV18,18,TGTGCCAGCTCACCGGCAGGGGTCCCCTCAAAGAGCTCCTACGAGCAGTACTTC,CASSPAGVPSKSSYEQYF
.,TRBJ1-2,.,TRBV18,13,TGTGCCAGCTCACCACTCAGGGAAGATGGCTACACCTTC,CASSPLREDGYTF